This TCR beta chain was retrieved from a study of cytomegalovirus exposure and HLA in healthy donors. Points from the study as a whole: Testing in vitro showed a few CMV-associated chains specific for CMV antigens. For cytomegalovirus status, the classifier reportedly gave diagnoses with high specificity and sensitivity. Cytomegalovirus association was listed for 170 or so TCR beta chains.

This clone was counted between two and nine times. The antigen is undetermined. The germline V gene has CDR1 SGHTA and CDR2 FQGNSA. The CDR3 totals 15 residues. Trimming took 4 bases from V and 7 from J; bases not matched to a gene: 9. 60 Vbeta and 13 Jbeta primers were used in PCR. Produced via immunoSEQ multiplex PCR; TCRdb's table is partial and in-frame only. The table records tens of thousands of clones, 65% to 90% of them present only once. This chain uses TRBV7-2 with TRBJ2-7, with 11 bases that match TRBD2. The sample consisted of PBMCs. This TCR came from a woman aged 18-35 years in good health and CMV-seropositive. Here the CDR3 reads CASSSELAGANEQYF. CDR3 DNA sequence: TGTGCCAGCAGCTCCGAACTAGCGGGAGCAAATGAGCAGTACTTC.